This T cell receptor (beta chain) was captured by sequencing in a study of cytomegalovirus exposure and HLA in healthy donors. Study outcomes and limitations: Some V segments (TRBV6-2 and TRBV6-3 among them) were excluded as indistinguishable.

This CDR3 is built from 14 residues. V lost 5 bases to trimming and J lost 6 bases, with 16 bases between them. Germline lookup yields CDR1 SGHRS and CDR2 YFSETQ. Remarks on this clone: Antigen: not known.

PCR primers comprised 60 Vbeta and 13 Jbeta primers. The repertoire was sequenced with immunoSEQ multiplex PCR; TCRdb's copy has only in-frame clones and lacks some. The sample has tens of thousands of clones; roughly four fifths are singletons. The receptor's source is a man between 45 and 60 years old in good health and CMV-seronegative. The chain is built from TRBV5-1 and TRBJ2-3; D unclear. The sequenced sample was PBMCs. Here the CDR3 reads CASRLNQPRDTQYF. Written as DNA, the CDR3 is TGCGCCAGCAGACTCAACCAGCCCAGGGATACGCAGTATTTT.